A selection of T cell receptor beta chains follows, all from one sample in a study of CXCR3-negative and CXCR3-positive naive CD8 T cells. TCRdb re-called the 5' RACE reads; one entry per CDR3 protein, DNA not given. The listing contains 45,000 to 65,000 distinct CDR3 sequences. The source material was naive CXCR3- CD8+ T cells from blood. The receptors derive from a human donor in good health. Some clones in this sample may be carry-over from other donors' samples. The CDR3 runs from the conserved cysteine through the conserved F or W. The size entry is marked missing in some rows and otherwise reads once, few, many or a size class.

abundance	v_gene	len	j_gene	CDR3aa
.	TRBV7-8	14	TRBJ2-1	CASSLRPRQQDQFF
.	TRBV28	15	TRBJ1-5	CASSPTGQGDQPQHF
.	TRBV4-1	13	TRBJ2-5	CASSQVERETQYF
.	TRBV4-3	13	TRBJ1-4	CASSQDRGEKLFF
.	TRBV29-1	13	TRBJ1-2	CSVEPTGAYGYTF
.	TRBV5-1	14	TRBJ1-6	CASRGGTSNSPLHF
.	TRBV20-1	14	TRBJ2-1	CSAPLAGPYNEQFF
.	TRBV5-4	15	TRBJ2-7	CASSLIEQVAYEQYF
.	TRBV7-9	12	TRBJ2-1	CASVQTGYGQFF
.	TRBV29-1	14	TRBJ2-3	CSVEDLADTDTQYF
.	TRBV18	13	TRBJ1-2	CASSPDSNYGYTF
.	TRBV29-1	11	TRBJ2-7	CNPGTYYEQYF
.	TRBV4-1	13	TRBJ2-5	CASSQGETETQYF
.	TRBV7-9	13	TRBJ2-7	CASSPTGSLEQYF
.	TRBV7-8	14	TRBJ2-2	CASQTQYASGELFF
.	TRBV18	16	TRBJ2-7	CASSPDGRNYPYEQYF
.	TRBV7-8	12	TRBJ2-5	CASSFDRETQYF
.	TRBV28	11	TRBJ1-6	CASLRTGPLHF
.	TRBV12-3/TRBV12-4	14	TRBJ1-5	CASTLGGINQPQHF
.	TRBV2	14	TRBJ2-2	CAGTPPGYTGELFF
.	TRBV5-6	15	TRBJ2-3	CASRSLAGGPDTQYF
.	TRBV19	15	TRBJ1-1	CASSTRTGMNTEAFF
.	TRBV4-3	16	TRBJ1-2	CASSQDEWGSLGGYTF
.	TRBV12-3/TRBV12-4	14	TRBJ2-7	CASSNRDRASEQYF
.	TRBV7-2	14	TRBJ2-1	CASSLTGVYNEQFF
medium-sized	TRBV20-1	16	TRBJ2-3	CSARDGSGGETDTQYF
.	TRBV20-1	15	TRBJ2-3	CSPQDGGGGTDTQYF
.	TRBV28	15	TRBJ2-7	CASSFGTGEGYEQYF
.	TRBV5-1	14	TRBJ1-2	CASSLLRAMDGYTF